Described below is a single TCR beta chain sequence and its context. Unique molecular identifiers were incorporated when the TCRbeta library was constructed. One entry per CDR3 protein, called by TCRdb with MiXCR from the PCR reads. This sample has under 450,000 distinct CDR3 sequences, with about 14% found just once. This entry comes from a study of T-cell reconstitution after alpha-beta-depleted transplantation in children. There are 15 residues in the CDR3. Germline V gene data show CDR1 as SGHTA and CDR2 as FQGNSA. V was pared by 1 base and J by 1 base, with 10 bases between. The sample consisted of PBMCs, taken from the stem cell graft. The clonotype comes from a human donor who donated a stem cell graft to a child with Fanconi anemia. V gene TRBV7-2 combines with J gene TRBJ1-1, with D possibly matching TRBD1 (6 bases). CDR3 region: CASSLGTETNTEAFF. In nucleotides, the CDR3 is TGTGCCAGCAGCTTAGGGACAGAGACGAACACTGAAGCTTTCTTT.